Listed below are T cell receptor beta chains from one sample, sequenced in a study of blood T cell repertoires in COVID-19. Sequenced by immunoSEQ multiplex PCR; TCRdb stores in-frame clones only, minus some. Seen here are 140,000 to 150,000 clones, 75% to 90% observed once, and the top ten hold roughly 2.9%. Source material: peripheral blood. The source of these receptors is a man in his 60s with active or convalescent COVID-19. The CDR3 runs from the conserved cysteine through the conserved F or W. The D gene is left open where the match is weak. Only part of the rows carry a size: once, few, many, or a class if the clone is expanded.

abundance	v_gene	d_gene	j_gene	CDR3nt	CDR3aa
NA	TRBV19	NA	TRBJ1-1	TGTGCCAGTAGTCTGACAGCCATGAACACTGAAGCTTTCTTT	CASSLTAMNTEAFF
NA	TRBV10-3	NA	TRBJ1-6	TGTGCCATCAGTGGCCCCCGACAGAACTATAATTCACCCCTCCACTTT	CAISGPRQNYNSPLHF
NA	TRBV3-1/TRBV3-2	NA	TRBJ1-2	TGTGCCAGCAGCCAAGAACAATCGACCGGGGAGGACTATGGCTACACCTTC	CASSQEQSTGEDYGYTF
NA	TRBV6-5	TRBD1	TRBJ1-2	TGTGCCAGCCGAAAAACTCAGGGGGCTCTCGGCTACACCTTC	CASRKTQGALGYTF
NA	TRBV28	TRBD1	TRBJ1-2	TGTGCCAGCAGTTTAAGGCAGGGGACAGCTTGGGACTATGGCTACACCTTC	CASSLRQGTAWDYGYTF
once	TRBV6-5	TRBD2	TRBJ2-5	TGTGCCAGCAGTTACTCGCCTAGCGGGAGGGGGGAGACCCAGTACTTC	CASSYSPSGRGETQYF
NA	TRBV7-9	NA	TRBJ1-4	TGTGCCAGCAGCCCTGGGGCGGGAGGTGGAAAACTGTTTTTT	CASSPGAGGGKLFF
once	TRBV5-1	TRBD1	TRBJ1-3	TGCGCCAGCAGCTCAGGGGGAGCTGGAAACACCATATATTTT	CASSSGGAGNTIYF
NA	TRBV29-1	NA	TRBJ1-1	TGCAGCGTTGTGGGGGGAGGGAACACTGAAGCTTTCTTT	CSVVGGGNTEAFF
NA	TRBV7-8	TRBD1	TRBJ2-1	TGTGCCAGCAGCTTGGGTGGACAGGGTTCCAATGAGCAGTTCTTC	CASSLGGQGSNEQFF
once	TRBV5-1	NA	TRBJ1-1	TGCGCCAGCAGCTTGGAGCAAGGGAGGACTGAAGCTTTCTTT	CASSLEQGRTEAFF
NA	TRBV20-1	NA	TRBJ1-4	TGCAGTGCTAGTCCAGCCGGGAATGAAAAACTGTTTTTT	CSASPAGNEKLFF
NA	TRBV25-1	TRBD1	TRBJ1-6	TGTGCCAGCAGCCCCGGGACAGGGTATGATTCACCCCTCCACTTT	CASSPGTGYDSPLHF
few	TRBV5-4	TRBD1	TRBJ2-5	TGTGCCAGCAGCCTGGACAGGCTAGAGACCCAGTACTTC	CASSLDRLETQYF
NA	TRBV10-2	TRBD1	TRBJ1-4	TGCGCCAGCAGGGGACAGGGCTTAACTAATGAAAAACTGTTTTTT	CASRGQGLTNEKLFF
NA	TRBV6-6	TRBD2	TRBJ2-3	TGTGCCAGCAGTTTCTTCCTTAGCGGGAGGACAGATACGCAGTATTTT	CASSFFLSGRTDTQYF
NA	TRBV7-2	NA	TRBJ2-3	TGTGCCAGCAGCTATGGGGGCGGATTCACAGATACGCAGTATTTT	CASSYGGGFTDTQYF
NA	TRBV27	TRBD2	TRBJ2-7	TGTGCCAGCAGTCTCCAGGCACTAGCGGGAGGATTCTACGAGCAGTACTTC	CASSLQALAGGFYEQYF
NA	TRBV28	TRBD1	TRBJ1-1	TGTGCCAGCAGTTTTTCCTCCAGGGGGCGGGAGGGCACTGAAGCTTTCTTT	CASSFSSRGREGTEAFF
few	TRBV5-4	NA	TRBJ1-1	TGTGCCAGCAGCGACCCCCGGGAGGGCGCCACTGAAGCTTTCTTT	CASSDPREGATEAFF
NA	TRBV5-1	TRBD2	TRBJ2-6	TGCGCCAGCAGCTTATGGCCTAGCGGAATCTCTGGGGCCAACGTCCTGACTTTC	CASSLWPSGISGANVLTF
once	TRBV24-1	TRBD1	TRBJ1-2	TGTGCCACCAGTGATGATGGACAGGGGAGGTATGGCTACACCTTC	CATSDDGQGRYGYTF
NA	TRBV7-8	NA	TRBJ2-7	TGTGCCAGCAGCTTACAGGACGAGCAGTACTTC	CASSLQDEQYF
NA	TRBV5-1	TRBD1	TRBJ2-1	TGCGCCAGCAGAGTAAGGACAGGGGGACATGAGCAGTTCTTC	CASRVRTGGHEQFF
NA	TRBV5-6	NA	TRBJ2-1	TGTGCCAGCACCCCGGGGACGGGACAAAGCTACAATGAGCAGTTCTTC	CASTPGTGQSYNEQFF
NA	TRBV18	TRBD1	TRBJ1-1	TGTGCCAGCTCACCCCTCCCCGGGCAGGGGGCGGATACTGAAGCTTTCTTT	CASSPLPGQGADTEAFF
NA	TRBV3-1/TRBV3-2	TRBD2	TRBJ2-7	TGTGCCAGCAGTCAGGCGGGGGGCATAAGCTCCTACGAGCAGTACTTC	CASSQAGGISSYEQYF
NA	TRBV6-2/TRBV6-3	NA	TRBJ1-1	TGTGCCAGCAGTTACTCGAGATCCGGCACTGAAGCTTTCTTT	CASSYSRSGTEAFF
NA	TRBV19	TRBD1	TRBJ2-7	TGTGCCAGTAGTACGACAGGGGGCGGCGAGCAGTACTTC	CASSTTGGGEQYF
NA	TRBV30	NA	TRBJ1-3	TGTGCCTACTTGGGCCCTGGAAACACCATATATTTT	CAYLGPGNTIYF
NA	TRBV5-5	TRBD1	TRBJ1-5	TGTGCCAGCACCACCACAGGGGCAAATAGCAATCAGCCCCAGCATTTT	CASTTTGANSNQPQHF
NA	TRBV6-5	NA	TRBJ1-4	TGTGCCAGCAGTTCGGACACCCAGGAACTGTTTTTT	CASSSDTQELFF
NA	TRBV11-3	NA	TRBJ2-3	TGTGCCAGCAGCTTAGGAGGCGAGATCACAGATACGCAGTATTTT	CASSLGGEITDTQYF
NA	TRBV24-1	NA	TRBJ1-2	TGTGCCACCAGTGATCAGGCCTATGGCTACACCTTC	CATSDQAYGYTF
NA	TRBV5-6	TRBD2	TRBJ2-7	TGTGCCAGCAGCTTGGAGCTAGCGGGAACAGTTGCCTACGAGCAGTACTTC	CASSLELAGTVAYEQYF
NA	TRBV5-1	NA	TRBJ2-3	TGCGCCAGCAGCTGGGGGACTAGCACAGATACGCAGTATTTT	CASSWGTSTDTQYF
NA	TRBV12-3/TRBV12-4	NA	TRBJ1-1	TGTGCCAGCAGTTTAAGAGGATACACTGAAGCTTTCTTT	CASSLRGYTEAFF
NA	TRBV19	TRBD1	TRBJ2-5	TGTGCCAGTAGTATATCCGGACAGGTGGAGACCCAGTACTTC	CASSISGQVETQYF
NA	TRBV4-3	NA	TRBJ2-1	TGCGCCAGCAGCCAAGTTGAAAGGGGCGGTTTCGATGAGCAGTTCTTC	CASSQVERGGFDEQFF
NA	TRBV25-1	NA	TRBJ2-1	TGTGCCAGCACCCCCCCCAGGGCCTCCTACAATGAGCAGTTCTTC	CASTPPRASYNEQFF
NA	TRBV29-1	NA	TRBJ2-7	TGCAGCGCCAGGGCAGCGAGCTCCTACGAGCAGTACTTC	CSARAASSYEQYF
NA	TRBV28	TRBD1	TRBJ1-2	TGTGCCAGCAGGGGGCGAGGGGGCGGGTGGCGATATGGCTACACCTTC	CASRGRGGGWRYGYTF
NA	TRBV24-1	TRBD2	TRBJ2-3	TGTGCCACCAGTGCCGGGACTAGCGGGGGGCACACAGATACGCAGTATTTT	CATSAGTSGGHTDTQYF
NA	TRBV30	TRBD1	TRBJ1-1	TGTGCCTGGAGTACAACAGGGGGCACTGAAGCTTTCTTT	CAWSTTGGTEAFF
NA	TRBV6-2/TRBV6-3	NA	TRBJ1-6	TGTGCCAGCAGCCGATACAGGAATAATAATTCACCCCTCCACTTT	CASSRYRNNNSPLHF
once	TRBV7-7	TRBD1	TRBJ2-3	TGTGCCAGCAGCTTAACCGGGACAGGTGGGGCAGATACGCAGTATTTT	CASSLTGTGGADTQYF
NA	TRBV5-6	NA	TRBJ2-2	TGTGCCAGCAGCTTGATGGAGGTGGCCGGGGAGCTGTTTTTT	CASSLMEVAGELFF
NA	TRBV19	NA	TRBJ1-1	TGTGCCAGTAGTGGGATCGGGGTGGAGGACACTGAAGCTTTCTTT	CASSGIGVEDTEAFF
NA	TRBV19	NA	TRBJ2-3	TGTGCCAGTAGTATCGGTTTCACAGATACGCAGTATTTT	CASSIGFTDTQYF
few	TRBV5-1	TRBD2	TRBJ2-7	TGCGCCAGCAGCCACCCTAGCGGGGGCGCCTACGAGCAGTACTTC	CASSHPSGGAYEQYF
NA	TRBV2	NA	TRBJ1-4	TGTGCCAGCAGGGAAGCGTTTCCTTCGGATGAAAAACTGTTTTTT	CASREAFPSDEKLFF
NA	TRBV28	TRBD1	TRBJ1-2	TGTGCCAGCAGTCCCGGGACAGGCCGAAGGTATGGCTACACCTTC	CASSPGTGRRYGYTF
once	TRBV15	TRBD1	TRBJ2-5	TGTGCCACCAGCAGATCCGGGACAGGTCAAGAGACCCAGTACTTC	CATSRSGTGQETQYF
NA	TRBV3-1/TRBV3-2	TRBD2	TRBJ2-2	TGTGCCAGCAGCCAAGTTGGGGTTGACGGGGGGGTACCGAACACCGGGGAGCTGTTTTTT	CASSQVGVDGGVPNTGELFF